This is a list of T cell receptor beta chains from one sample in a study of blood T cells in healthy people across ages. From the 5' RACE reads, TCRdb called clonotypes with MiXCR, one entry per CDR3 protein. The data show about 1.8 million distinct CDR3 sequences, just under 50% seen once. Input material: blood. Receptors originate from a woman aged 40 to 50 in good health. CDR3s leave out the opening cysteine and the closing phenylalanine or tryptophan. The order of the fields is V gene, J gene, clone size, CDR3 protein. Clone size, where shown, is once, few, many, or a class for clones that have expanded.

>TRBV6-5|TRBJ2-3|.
ASSSGLAGRTDTQY
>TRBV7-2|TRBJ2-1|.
ASSWVPEGAGNEQF
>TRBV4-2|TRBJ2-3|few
ASSHVKSSNTDTQY
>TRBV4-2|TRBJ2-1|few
ASSQIGGSSYNEQF
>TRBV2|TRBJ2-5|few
ASSGGHETQY
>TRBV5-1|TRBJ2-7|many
ASSLDNSYEQY
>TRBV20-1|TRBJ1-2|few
SARDVRMGGGYT
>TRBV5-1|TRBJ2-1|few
ASSGAGGEQF
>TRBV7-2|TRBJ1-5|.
ASRRTGDTNQPQH
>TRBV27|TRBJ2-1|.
ASSLKGYWDRVGFYNEQF
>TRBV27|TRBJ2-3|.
ASSLSRTSTDTQY
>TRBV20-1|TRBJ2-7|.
SATHWDSLFDPYEQY
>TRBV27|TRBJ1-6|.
ASSAHPGSSYNSPLH
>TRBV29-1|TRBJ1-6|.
SVGVDGPLH
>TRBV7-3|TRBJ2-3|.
ASSRGGARTDTQY
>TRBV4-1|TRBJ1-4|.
ASRSRLARNEKLF
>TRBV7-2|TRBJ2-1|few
ASSLEFVSRQF